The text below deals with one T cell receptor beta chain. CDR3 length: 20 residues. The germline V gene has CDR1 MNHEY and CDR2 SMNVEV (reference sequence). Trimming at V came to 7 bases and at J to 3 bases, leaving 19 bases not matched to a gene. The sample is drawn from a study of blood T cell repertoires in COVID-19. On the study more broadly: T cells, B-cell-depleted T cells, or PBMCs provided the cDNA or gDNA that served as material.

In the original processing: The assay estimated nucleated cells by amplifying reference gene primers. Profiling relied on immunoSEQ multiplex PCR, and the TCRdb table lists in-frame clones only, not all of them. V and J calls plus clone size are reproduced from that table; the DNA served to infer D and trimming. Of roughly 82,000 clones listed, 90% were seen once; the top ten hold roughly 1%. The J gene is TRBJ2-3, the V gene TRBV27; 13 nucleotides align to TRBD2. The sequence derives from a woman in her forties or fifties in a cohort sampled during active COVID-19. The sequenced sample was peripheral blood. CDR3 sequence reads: CASKNTGLAGELGKTDTQYF. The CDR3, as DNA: TGTGCCAGCAAAAATACAGGACTAGCGGGAGAACTTGGTAAGACAGATACGCAGTATTTT.